Below, 21 T cell receptor beta chains from the same sample are listed, as sequenced in a study of shared clonotypes between healthy human individuals. Clones were sequenced by immunoSEQ multiplex PCR, and TCRdb holds only the in-frame ones, with some missing. The sample lists roughly 2 million clones, roughly 96% seen once, with 0.1% to 0.15% in the top ten. Source material: naive CD4+ T cells sorted from blood. The subset is: CD45RA+ positively selected. All receptors derive from a man in his late teens or twenties in good health.

The gene calls are TRBV7-2 and TRBJ2-6, with 9 positions matching TRBD2. This CDR3 has 17 residues. The germline gives CDR1 SGHTA, CDR2 FQGNSA. The junction had 2 bases not matched to a gene; V was cut back by 2 bases and J by 0 bases. The DNA of the CDR3 is TGTGCCAGCAGCTTACTAGCGGGGAGCTCTGGGGCCAACGTCCTGACTTTC. This translates into CASSLLAGSSGANVLTF.

The CDR3 is CASSQDETSDTSTDTQYF. CDR3 bases: TGCGCCAGCAGCCAAGATGAAACTAGCGATACTAGCACAGATACGCAGTATTTT. The V call is TRBV4-1, the J call TRBJ2-3, with 7 nucleotides matching TRBD2. This CDR3 region has 18 residues. J was trimmed by 0 bases and V by 0 bases; bases with no gene match: 9. Germline CDR1 MGHRA, CDR2 YSYEKL.

The CDR3 region is CASYLEETQYF. DNA of the CDR3: TGTGCCAGCTACCTCGAAGAGACCCAGTACTTC. The gene calls are TRBV7-9 and TRBJ2-5; no clear D. This CDR3 comprises 11 residues. Per the germline V gene, CDR1 is SEHNR and CDR2 is FQNEAQ (reference sequence). The germline V and J ends were trimmed by 8 bases and 3 bases, with 7 bases remaining between them.

This clone was recorded a few times. This chain joins TRBV30 and TRBJ1-6; D call uncertain. CDR3 length equals 12 residues. Germline V gene sequence: CDR1 GTSNPN, CDR2 SVGIG (reference sequence). Trimming took 3 bases from V and 8 from J, leaving 8 bases between them. The CDR3 spells CAWSRLDSPLHF. CDR3 coding DNA: TGTGCCTGGAGCAGGCTGGATTCACCCCTCCACTTT. Using reference TRBV30 and TRBJ1-6 for the parts outside the CDR3, the full variable domain is SQTIHQWPATLVQPVGSPLSLECTVEGTSNPNLYWYRQAAGRGLQLLFYSVGIGQISSEVPQNLSASRPQDRQFILSSKKLLLSDSGFYLCAWSRLDSPLHFGNGTRLTVT.

The J gene is TRBJ1-6, the V gene TRBV30; 8 bases fit TRBD1. Germline V lookup: CDR1 GTSNPN, CDR2 SVGIG (reference sequence). V gave up 2 bases and J gave up 10 bases; unmatched junction bases: 10. The CDR3 runs 15 residues. The CDR3 bases are TGTGCCTGGAGTCAGCCCACAGGGGGGTCATCACCCCTCCACTTT. Protein product: CAWSQPTGGSSPLHF.

The chain uses TRBV10-3 and TRBJ2-7; a possible D gene is TRBD1 (5 bases). There are 15 residues in the CDR3. V was trimmed by 5 bases and J by 1 base, leaving 15 bases between them. Germline values: CDR1 ENHRY, CDR2 SYGVKD. The CDR3 sequence is CAISSRAPGSYEQYF. In DNA form, the CDR3 reads TGTGCCATCAGTAGCCGGGCCCCAGGGTCCTACGAGCAGTACTTC.

The chain is built from TRBV9 and TRBJ2-3; TRBD2 might be the D (7 bases). Between the trimmed V and J ends, which lost 0 bases and 0 bases, there was a span of 14 bases. CDR1 and CDR2 from the germline V gene are SGDLS and YYNGEE. This CDR3 region has 17 residues. The DNA for the CDR3 is TGTGCCAGCAGCGTAGCTTGGGGGGGCCTTAGCACAGATACGCAGTATTTT. Its protein is CASSVAWGGLSTDTQYF.

The chain joins TRBV2 to TRBJ2-7; D gene uncertain. V was pared by 2 bases and J by 9 bases, with 11 bases between. The CDR3 covers 12 residues. Germline CDR1 is SNHLY and CDR2 is FYNNEI. Here the CDR3 DNA reads TGTGCCAGCAGTGAATGGGGATTTGGGCAGTACTTC. It translates to CASSEWGFGQYF.

The genes are TRBV12-5 and TRBJ1-2; TRBD1 might be the D (5 bases). The CDR3 extends over 13 amino acids. The V and J ends lost 5 bases and 5 bases respectively, with 12 bases between them. Germline assignment: CDR1 LGHNT and CDR2 FRNRAP. CDR3 bases: TGTGCTAGTGGTCCCGGGACGGAGTATGGCTACACCTTC. It specifies CASGPGTEYGYTF.

The J gene is TRBJ2-1, the V gene TRBV30; 7 bases are a match to TRBD2. V was pared by 1 base and J by 10 bases, with 10 bases of the junction left unmatched. Per the germline V gene, CDR1 is GTSNPN and CDR2 is SVGIG (reference sequence). This CDR3 region has 14 residues. DNA for the CDR3: TGTGCCTGGAGTGCGGCTAGCGGACCCTCCGAGCAGTTCTTC. This sequence encodes CAWSAASGPSEQFF.

The chain combines TRBV11-2 with TRBJ2-7; TRBD2 might be the D (5 bases). There are 12 residues in the CDR3. Germline-derived CDR1 and CDR2 are SGHAT and FQNNGV. V was clipped by 8 bases and J by 1 base, with 9 bases between them. The CDR3: CASGRGSYEQYF. The CDR3 DNA sequence: TGTGCCAGCGGAAGAGGGTCCTACGAGCAGTACTTC.

The chain is built from TRBV19 and TRBJ2-2; a possible D gene is TRBD2 (6 bases). Germline V gene lookup returns CDR1 LNHDA and CDR2 SQIVND (reference sequence). The CDR3 is 14 amino acids. V lost 3 bases, J lost 5 bases, and 10 bases lay in between. For the CDR3, the DNA is TGTGCCAGTAGTATCCGGGCGGGGACCGGGGAGCTGTTTTTT. Translating it yields CASSIRAGTGELFF.

Points on this clone: The identical CDR3 is also encoded by other nucleotide sequences in the sample. The chain has TRBV5-1 and TRBJ2-7; 8 bases are shared with TRBD2. Germline trimming cut 3 bases from V and 0 bases from J; bases unmatched to any gene: 2. Per the germline V gene, CDR1 is SGHRS and CDR2 is YFSETQ. The CDR3 spans 14 residues. CDR3 in amino acids: CASSSSGSSYEQYF. DNA of the CDR3: TGCGCCAGCAGCTCGAGCGGGAGCTCCTACGAGCAGTACTTC.

The chain uses TRBV28 and TRBJ1-4, with 10 bases identical to TRBD1. The CDR3 length is 15 residues. Germline values: CDR1 MDHEN, CDR2 SYDVKM. Trimming removed 5 bases from V and 8 bases from J; junction bases left unmatched: 8. The CDR3 protein is CASSPAGTGDEKLFF. The CDR3 nucleotides read TGTGCCAGCAGTCCCGCCGGGACAGGGGACGAAAAACTGTTTTTT.

The CDR3 DNA sequence: TGTGCCAGCTCCCTTAGTGCGCGGGAGCTGGACGAGCAGTACTTC. Its protein product is CASSLSARELDEQYF. V usage is TRBV18 and J usage is TRBJ2-7; 7 bases map to TRBD2. V dropped 6 bases and J dropped 5; count of bases not matched to a gene: 13. The germline gives CDR1 KGHSH, CDR2 LQKENI. The CDR3 consists of 15 residues.

V gene TRBV19 combines with J gene TRBJ2-1; D is possibly TRBD2 (5 bases). The V end lost 5 bases, the J end lost 1 base, and 12 bases lay between the germline ends. Germline-derived CDR1 and CDR2 are LNHDA and SQIVND (reference sequence). The CDR3 is made up of 15 amino acids. For the CDR3, the DNA is TGTGCCAGTAGTGAGAGGGTAGTTTCCTACAATGAGCAGTTCTTC. It yields the protein CASSERVVSYNEQFF.

The V call is TRBV6-5, the J call TRBJ2-7; 9 bases fit TRBD2. Losses at the gene ends were 7 bases for V and 4 bases for J; bases not matched to a gene: 5. CDR1 is MNHEY, CDR2 SVGAGI, per germline. This CDR3 spans 13 amino acids. The CDR3 reads CASNPTSGYEQYF. CDR3 DNA: TGTGCCAGCAACCCGACTAGCGGATACGAGCAGTACTTC.

The J gene is TRBJ2-1, the V gene TRBV21-1; TRBD2 is the table's D call, not checked against the DNA. TRBV21-1 corresponds to a pseudogene. The CDR3 extends over 17 amino acids. The CDR3 is CASSKGTSAVRCDEQFF. Here the CDR3 DNA reads TGTGCCAGCAGCAAGGGGACTAGCGCCGTAAGGTGCGATGAGCAGTTCTTC.

The V gene is TRBV5-1, the J gene TRBJ2-7; 7 nucleotides agree with TRBD1. The CDR3 consists of 14 residues. CDR1 is SGHRS, CDR2 YFSETQ, per germline. With V trimmed by 4 bases and J by 3 bases, 7 bases remained unmatched. Here the CDR3 DNA reads TGCGCCAGCAGCCCCCGGGACAGCGGCTACGAGCAGTACTTC. Encoded protein: CASSPRDSGYEQYF. The complete variable domain, with remaining parts taken from reference TRBV5-1 and TRBJ2-7, reads KAGVTQTPRYLIKTRGQQVTLSCSPISGHRSVSWYQQTPGQGLQFLFEYFSETQRNKGNFPGRFSGRQFSNSRSEMNVSTLELGDSALYLCASSPRDSGYEQYFGPGTRLTVT.

The chain has TRBV19 and TRBJ2-5, with 10 bases matching TRBD1. Losses at the gene ends were 6 bases for V and 4 bases for J; bases not matched to a gene: 8. The CDR3 extends over 15 amino acids. Germline V gene sequence: CDR1 LNHDA, CDR2 SQIVND (reference sequence). For the CDR3, the DNA is TGTGCCAGTAGACCGGGACAGGGGTTATCAGAGACCCAGTACTTC. Protein product: CASRPGQGLSETQYF.

The rearrangement links TRBV6-1 to TRBJ2-1; maybe TRBD2 (6 bases). The V gene's germline CDR1 is MNHNS and CDR2 SASEGT. The CDR3 is 14 amino acids. V lost 1 base and J 4 bases, leaving 8 bases between the germline ends. The CDR3: CASSEGRAYNEQFF. The CDR3 DNA reads TGTGCCAGCAGTGAAGGGAGGGCGTACAATGAGCAGTTCTTC.